The 14 T cell receptor beta chains below come from one sample, sequenced in a study of T cells after yellow fever vaccination. TCRdb re-analysed the 5' RACE reads in MiXCR, keeping a single row per CDR3 protein. The data contain approximately 58,000 distinct CDR3 sequences, 5.5% to 6% of them seen just once; the ten biggest clones take up 30% to 35%. The source was PBMCs, either bulk or a sorted T-cell subset (CD4+, CD8+, memory, or dextramer-sorted; not recorded which), collected on the day of the yellow fever booster vaccination. The receptors stem from a man between 18 and 35 years old who received the YFV17D yellow fever vaccine.

This clonotype has just a few counts. V and J are TRBV11-2 and TRBJ2-7; D is ambiguous. The V and J ends lost 0 bases and 2 bases respectively, with 20 bases between them. This CDR3 has 18 residues. Germline assignment: CDR1 SGHAT and CDR2 FQNNGV. The CDR3 DNA sequence: TGTGCCAGCAGCTTAGAAACAACTCCCCGAGTGGTTCCCTACGAGCAGTACTTC. This sequence encodes CASSLETTPRVVPYEQYF.

In this sample, this clonotype turned up many times. The V call is TRBV4-3, the J call TRBJ1-1; possible D gene TRBD1, 5 bases. V gave up 1 base and J gave up 4 bases, with 16 bases separating them. The CDR3 length is 16 residues. Germline V gene lookup returns CDR1 LGHNA and CDR2 YSLEER. The CDR3 nucleotides are TGCGCCAGCAGCCAAGGGTGGCAGGGAGGTGGCACTGAAGCTTTCTTT. This translates into CASSQGWQGGGTEAFF.

This clonotype was seen at least ten times. The chain couples TRBV12-3 or TRBV12-4 to TRBJ2-3, with no clear D. With 1 base removed from V and 0 bases from J, the gap between germline ends came to 5 bases. The CDR3 is 14 amino acids. Here the CDR3 reads CASSLEISTDTQYF. The DNA for the CDR3 is TGTGCCAGCAGTTTAGAAATAAGCACAGATACGCAGTATTTT.

This clonotype was recorded at least ten times. The genes are TRBV29-1 and TRBJ2-3, with D unresolved. V lost 2 bases, J lost 4 bases, and 13 bases lay in between. Germline V CDR1 and CDR2: SQVTM, ANQGSEA. The CDR3 loop spans 14 amino acids. The CDR3 nucleotides are TGCAGCGTTGAATTCCGGGCCGGGTCAGATACGCAGTATTTT. Translation: CSVEFRAGSDTQYF.

A few counts support this clonotype. The chain recombines TRBV7-9 with TRBJ2-3, with D unresolved. The CDR3 totals 14 residues. Germline V gives CDR1 SEHNR, CDR2 FQNEAQ (reference sequence). The V end was cut by 5 bases, the J end by 11 bases, with 20 bases between. The DNA for the CDR3 is TGTGCCAGCAGCCGCTTAGATTACCGGGCCAAGCAGTATTTT. Translating it yields CASSRLDYRAKQYF.

This clonotype occurred many times. This sequence joins TRBV29-1 and TRBJ2-1; D is unresolved. The CDR3 runs to 15 residues. Looked up from germline, CDR1 is SQVTM and CDR2 is ANQGSEA. Trimming removed 4 bases at V and 0 bases at J, with 13 bases between. The CDR3 loop is CSVGPRLSSYNEQFF. CDR3 bases: TGCAGCGTTGGGCCCCGGCTCAGCTCCTACAATGAGCAGTTCTTC.

This clonotype has ten or more counts. The J gene is TRBJ2-3, the V gene TRBV7-3; D is uncertain. Deletions cut 2 bases from V and 6 bases from J, with 9 bases between. The germline gives CDR1 SGHTA, CDR2 FQGTGA. The CDR3 contains 13 residues. CDR3 in amino acids: CASSLYLLDTQYF. The DNA for the CDR3 is TGTGCCAGCAGCTTATATTTATTGGATACGCAGTATTTT.

The table lists this clonotype with many counts. V and J are TRBV6-6 and TRBJ1-5; no definite D call. V lost 7 bases and J 4 bases, leaving 20 bases between the germline ends. Per the germline V gene, CDR1 is MNHNY and CDR2 is SVGAGI (reference sequence). CDR3 length: 16 residues. The CDR3 DNA sequence: TGTGCCAGCACCAAAGACGGCTACGGGTTAAATCAGCCCCAGCATTTT. Its translation is CASTKDGYGLNQPQHF.

This chain connects TRBV9 to TRBJ2-2, with a tentative D call TRBD2 (5 bases). Germline V gene lookup returns CDR1 SGDLS and CDR2 YYNGEE. The CDR3 runs 14 residues. V was shortened by 0 bases and J by 3 bases, with 6 bases between the two germline ends. The CDR3 DNA is TGTGCCAGCAGCGTAGGGAGGTACACCGGGGAGCTGTTTTTT. It specifies CASSVGRYTGELFF.

This clonotype was counted many times. The chain has TRBV5-1 and TRBJ2-7; D is unresolved. In germline, CDR1 is SGHRS, CDR2 YFSETQ. This CDR3 has 13 residues. Trimming left V 0 bases short and J 3 bases short, with 7 bases between. DNA of the CDR3: TGCGCCAGCAGCTTGGCCTTAGGCTACGAGCAGTACGTC. Translating it yields CASSLALGYEQYV.

This clonotype was counted at least ten times. This chain links TRBV7-3 with TRBJ2-1; either TRBD1 or TRBD2 may fit D (5 bases each). Trimming shortened V by 5 bases and J by 6 bases, and 11 bases separated the two germline ends. The germline V gene encodes CDR1 SGHTA and CDR2 FQGTGA. CDR3 length equals 13 residues. The CDR3, as DNA: TGTGCCAGCAGCCCCGGGGCCGGCAATGAGCAGTTCTTC. Translation gives CASSPGAGNEQFF. Using reference TRBV7-3 and TRBJ2-1 for the parts outside the CDR3, the full variable domain is GAGVSQTPSNKVTEKGKYVELRCDPISGHTALYWYRQSLGQGPEFLIYFQGTGAADDSGLPNDRFFAVRPEGSVSTLKIQRTERGDSAVYLCASSPGAGNEQFFGPGTRLTVL.

This clonotype was seen many times. The chain joins TRBV12-3 or TRBV12-4 to TRBJ2-1; D remains unclear. V shed 7 bases and J shed 2 bases, with 15 bases lying between them. CDR3 length: 15 amino acids. For the CDR3, the DNA is TGTGCCAGCACTGATACCTTTTCAGCCTACAATGAGCAGTTCTTC. It codes for CASTDTFSAYNEQFF.

The chain is built from TRBV4-2 and TRBJ2-1; D is uncertain. V was cut by 2 bases and J by 8 bases, with 10 bases left in between. Germline loops: CDR1 LGHNA, CDR2 YNFKEQ. The CDR3 is 13 residues long. CDR3 amino acids: CASSQSLLHEQFF. DNA for the CDR3: TGTGCCAGCAGCCAATCCCTCCTCCATGAGCAGTTCTTC.

The chain uses TRBV15 and TRBJ1-5; D gene uncertain. The CDR3 runs to 15 residues. V was clipped by 0 bases and J by 6 bases, with 12 bases between them. The germline V gene encodes CDR1 LNHNV and CDR2 YYDKDF (reference sequence). DNA for the CDR3: TGTGCCACCAGCAGAGATGAGGGAGGGAGTCAGCCCCAGCATTTT. Its protein product is CATSRDEGGSQPQHF.